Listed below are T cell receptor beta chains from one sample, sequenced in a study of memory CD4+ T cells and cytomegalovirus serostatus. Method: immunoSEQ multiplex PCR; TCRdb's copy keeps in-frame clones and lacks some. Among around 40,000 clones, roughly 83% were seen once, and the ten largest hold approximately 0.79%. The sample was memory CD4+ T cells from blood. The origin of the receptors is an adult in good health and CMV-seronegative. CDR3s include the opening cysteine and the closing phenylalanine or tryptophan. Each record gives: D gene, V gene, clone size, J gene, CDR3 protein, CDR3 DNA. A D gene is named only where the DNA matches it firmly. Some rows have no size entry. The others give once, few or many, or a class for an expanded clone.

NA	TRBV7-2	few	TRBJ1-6	CASSVMWGVGSPLHF	TGTGCCAGCAGCGTCATGTGGGGTGTTGGTTCACCCCTCCACTTT
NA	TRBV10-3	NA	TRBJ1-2	CAISESPSPHGYTF	TGTGCCATCAGTGAGTCCCCCAGTCCCCATGGCTACACCTTC
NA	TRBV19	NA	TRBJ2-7	CASSTARQAGYEQYF	TGTGCCAGTAGTACTGCGAGACAGGCTGGCTACGAGCAGTACTTC
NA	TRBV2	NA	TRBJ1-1	CASSVRSWGEETEAFF	TGTGCCAGCAGTGTACGTTCCTGGGGTGAGGAAACTGAAGCTTTCTTT
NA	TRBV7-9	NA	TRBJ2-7	CASSLARDFEEQYF	TGTGCCAGCAGCTTAGCTAGGGACTTCGAGGAGCAGTACTTC
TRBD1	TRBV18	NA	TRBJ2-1	CASSPYGQGRVNEQFF	TGTGCCAGCTCGCCTTATGGACAGGGTAGAGTGAATGAGCAGTTCTTC
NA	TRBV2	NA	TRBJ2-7	CASKEGKYHEQYF	TGTGCCAGCAAGGAGGGGAAGTACCACGAGCAGTACTTC
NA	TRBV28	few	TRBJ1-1	CASSLSSGRYTEAFF	TGTGCCAGCAGTTTATCCAGCGGGCGGTACACTGAAGCTTTCTTT
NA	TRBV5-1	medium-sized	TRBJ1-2	CASSQDSYNYGYTF	TGCGCCAGCAGCCAGGACAGCTATAACTATGGCTACACCTTC
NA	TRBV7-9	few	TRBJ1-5	CASSFEGRGQPQHF	TGTGCCAGCAGCTTTGAGGGTAGGGGTCAGCCCCAGCATTTT
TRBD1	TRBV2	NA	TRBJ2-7	CASSDPGQVYEQYF	TGTGCCAGCAGTGATCCGGGACAGGTCTACGAGCAGTACTTC
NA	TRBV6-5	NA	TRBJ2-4	CASSTPSSNIQYF	TGTGCCAGCAGCACCCCGAGTTCAAACATTCAGTACTTC
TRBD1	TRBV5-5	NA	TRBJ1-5	CASSLSQGAGQPQHF	TGTGCCAGCAGCTTGTCACAGGGGGCTGGTCAGCCCCAGCATTTT
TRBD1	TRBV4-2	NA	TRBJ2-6	CASSQVTSGQGSSGANVLTF	TGTGCCAGCAGCCAAGTTACGTCGGGACAGGGAAGCTCTGGGGCCAACGTCCTGACTTTC
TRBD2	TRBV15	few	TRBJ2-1	CATSRDWLGTSFNEQFF	TGTGCCACCAGCAGAGATTGGCTCGGGACTAGTTTCAATGAGCAGTTCTTC
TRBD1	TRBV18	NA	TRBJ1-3	CASSPTGTEGNTIYF	TGTGCCAGCTCACCCACCGGGACAGAAGGAAACACCATATATTTT
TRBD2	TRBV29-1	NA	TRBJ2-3	CSVNPGGFTDTQYF	TGCAGCGTCAATCCGGGGGGGTTCACAGATACGCAGTATTTT
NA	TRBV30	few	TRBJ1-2	CAWSVTISGYTF	TGTGCCTGGAGTGTAACGATCAGCGGCTACACCTTC
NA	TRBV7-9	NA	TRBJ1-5	CASSLGPGFNQPQHF	TGTGCCAGCAGCTTAGGACCAGGATTCAATCAGCCCCAGCATTTT
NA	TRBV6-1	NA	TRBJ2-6	CASSGGMSGANVLTF	TGTGCAAGTTCCGGGGGAATGTCTGGGGCCAACGTCCTGACTTTC
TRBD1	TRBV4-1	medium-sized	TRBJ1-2	CASSQDRDRGYTF	TGCGCCAGCAGCCAAGATCGGGACAGGGGCTACACCTTC
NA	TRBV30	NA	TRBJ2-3	CAWRGGGRDTQYF	TGTGCCTGGAGAGGGGGGGGCCGAGATACGCAGTATTTT
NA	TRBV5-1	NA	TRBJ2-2	CASSPQGPQNTGELFF	TGCGCCAGCAGCCCACAGGGTCCACAGAACACCGGGGAGCTGTTTTTT
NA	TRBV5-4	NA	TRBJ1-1	CASSLAWEDTEAFF	TGTGCCAGCAGCTTGGCCTGGGAAGACACTGAAGCTTTCTTT
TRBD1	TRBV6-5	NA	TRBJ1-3	CASSPTSGGLNTIYF	TGTGCCAGCAGCCCGACGTCAGGGGGCTTGAACACCATATATTTT
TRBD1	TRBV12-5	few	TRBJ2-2	CASGPDRGFGTGELFF	TGTGCTAGTGGTCCGGACAGGGGGTTCGGAACCGGGGAGCTGTTTTTT
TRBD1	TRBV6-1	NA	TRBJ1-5	CASSGRDRAPPGQPQHF	TGTGCCAGCAGTGGTCGGGACAGGGCCCCCCCCGGCCAGCCCCAGCATTTT
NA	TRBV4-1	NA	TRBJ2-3	CASSQGQTSTDTQYF	TGCGCCAGCAGCCAAGGACAGACTAGCACAGATACGCAGTATTTT
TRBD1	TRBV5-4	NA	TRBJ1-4	CASSVRGRDEKLFF	TGTGCCAGCAGTGTCAGGGGGAGGGATGAAAAACTGTTTTTT
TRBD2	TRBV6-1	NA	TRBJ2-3	CASKSGGSTDTQYF	TGTGCCAGCAAAAGCGGGGGGAGCACAGATACGCAGTATTTT
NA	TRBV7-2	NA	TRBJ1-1	CASSSYRQNTEAFF	TGTGCCAGCAGCTCGTACAGACAGAACACTGAAGCTTTCTTT
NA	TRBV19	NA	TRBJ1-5	CASNGRDNQPQHF	TGTGCCAGTAATGGCAGGGACAATCAGCCCCAGCATTTT
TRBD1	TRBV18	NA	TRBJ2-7	CASSPPWGTGAYEQYF	TGTGCCAGCTCACCACCGTGGGGGACAGGGGCCTACGAGCAGTACTTC
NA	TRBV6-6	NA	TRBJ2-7	CASSPRGTALRGQYF	TGTGCCAGCAGTCCCCGGGGGACAGCTCTACGAGGGCAGTACTTC
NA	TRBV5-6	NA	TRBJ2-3	CASSLMRAGPDTQYF	TGTGCCAGCAGCTTGATGAGGGCTGGCCCAGATACGCAGTATTTT
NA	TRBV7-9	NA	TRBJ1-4	CASSLGRGNEKLFF	TGTGCCAGCAGCTTAGGGAGGGGGAATGAAAAACTGTTTTTT
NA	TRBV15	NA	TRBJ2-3	CATSRDRTTTDTQYF	TGTGCCACCAGCAGAGATAGGACGACCACAGATACGCAGTATTTT
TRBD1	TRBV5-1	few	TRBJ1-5	CASSSPRDRNFRVNQPQHF	TGCGCCAGCAGCTCGCCCCGGGACAGGAACTTTCGCGTCAATCAGCCCCAGCATTTT
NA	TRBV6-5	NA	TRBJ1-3	CASSNKGGSGNTIYF	TGTGCCAGCAGCAACAAGGGAGGGTCGGGAAACACCATATATTTT
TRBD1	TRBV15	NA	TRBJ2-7	CATRTGNSEQYF	TGTGCCACCAGGACAGGGAACTCCGAGCAGTACTTC
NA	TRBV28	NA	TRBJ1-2	CASSPDGPYGYTF	TGTGCCAGCAGCCCGGACGGCCCCTATGGCTACACCTTC
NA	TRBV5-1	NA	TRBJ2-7	CASSPLTSTEQYF	TGCGCCAGCAGTCCATTAACCTCGACCGAGCAGTACTTC
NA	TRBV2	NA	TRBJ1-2	CASTGQGGYTF	TGTGCCAGCACGGGTCAGGGGGGCTACACCTTC
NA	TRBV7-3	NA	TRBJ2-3	CASSLLAGAGSDTQYF	TGTGCCAGCAGCTTATTGGCGGGGGCCGGGTCGGATACGCAGTATTTT
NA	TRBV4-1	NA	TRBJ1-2	CASSQGAATYSSYGYTF	TGCGCCAGCAGCCAAGGGGCGGCAACGTACTCCTCTTATGGCTACACCTTC
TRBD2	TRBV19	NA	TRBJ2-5	CATGPSSGGPETQYF	TGTGCCACCGGACCCTCTAGCGGGGGGCCGGAGACCCAGTACTTC
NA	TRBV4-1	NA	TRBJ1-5	CASSQDPDQPQHF	TGCGCCAGCAGCCAAGATCCCGATCAGCCCCAGCATTTT
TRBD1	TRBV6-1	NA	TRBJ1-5	CASSDLGTGTGSNQPQHF	TGTGCCAGCAGTGACCTCGGGACAGGGACGGGTAGCAATCAGCCCCAGCATTTT